One T cell receptor beta chain is described in this entry. What antigen it recognizes has not been identified. TCRdb names NextSeq 550 as the instrument used. The Human TCR Profiling Kit (MiLaboratory) was used to make UMI-labeled 5' RACE TRB cDNA libraries. cDNA synthesis used the entire amount of extracted RNA, and PCR amplification then used the entire amount of cDNA produced. Libraries were prepared in parallel with an identical number of PCR cycles. As for the authors' bioinformatics: MIGEC and MiXCR extracted about 54,000 +/- 9,700 unique UMI-labeled TRB cDNA molecules per library, requiring at least two reads per UMI. An average of approximately 40,000 +/- 10,000 functional in-frame TRB CDR3 nucleotide clonotypes without stop codons was found per library. After each sample was downsampled to 5000 UMI-labeled TRB molecules, VDJtools was used to calculate diversity metrics such as normalized Shannon-Wiener and Chao1. VDJtools was used to calculate clonotype-size-weighted physicochemical properties of the central five CDR3 residues, namely interaction energy, strength, volume and Kidera factor 4. TCRdb reprocessed the reads, and each CDR3 protein sequence is entered once, without DNA. TCRdb's processing, not the authors' own work, is the source of the V and J calls. The sample's own table lists around 29,000 distinct CDR3 sequences. The biggest ten clones account for roughly 10% of the sample.

These data come from a study of CXCR3-negative and CXCR3-positive naive CD8 T cells (dated by TCRdb to between 2018 and 2020). About the full investigation: In total, roughly 150 million TRB reads were obtained, or roughly 1.5 +/- 0.3 million reads per library. Diversity and physicochemical repertoire analyses were performed on about a dozen donors pooled from two independent experiments. For the TRBV-TRBJ cluster analysis, the naive subsets came from 5 donors, while the memory cells came from 3 donors.

The CDR3 starts with the cysteine, ends with the phenylalanine, and has 14 residues. The DNA is not on file. Study-level results and caveats: Surface CD5, linked to self-reactivity in mice, was comparable between naive subsets; TCR interaction strength was therefore also inferred from TRB CDR3 physicochemical properties. Because CXCR3 expression was partially decreased after cryopreservation, freshly isolated PBMCs were used for most assays. Similar TRBV-TRBJ usage was shown by naive CXCR3-negative and CXCR3-positive cells from the same donor, whereas distinct patterns were shown by memory cells. Both naive subsets had comparably high repertoire diversity, while memory CD8+ T cells had much lower repertoire diversity.

For every CD8+ T cell subset, hundreds of thousands of cells were flow-sorted straight into RLT lysis buffer, and each subset was sorted in triplicate. Using standard density gradient centrifugation, peripheral blood mononuclear cells were isolated from buffy coats. An RNeasy Mini Kit was used to extract total RNA from the sorted cells. The rearranged chain carries TRBV12-3 or TRBV12-4 and TRBJ1-2; the TCRdb D gene call, TRBD1, has no DNA to confirm it. This TCR was recovered from a human donor in good health. Some clones in this sample may be carry-over from other donors' samples. Source material: memory CD8+ T cells from blood. The cell subset or site label here, explained by the study, means: conventional CD8+ memory T cells (TMEM), sorted as controls. The CDR3 here reads CASSLALWASGYTF.